This is a list of T cell receptor beta chains from one sample in a study of identifying expanded T cells in peripheral blood. Data came from immunoSEQ multiplex PCR; TCRdb stores just in-frame clones and leaves some out. This sample has more than 90,000 clones, with around 88% found just once. Sequenced input: blood. The origin of the receptors is a person aged 18 to 70 in good health. The CDR3 runs from the conserved cysteine through the conserved F or W. D genes are given only for firm matches. A clone size is listed for some rows: how often the clone was seen (once, few, many), or a class if it is expanded.

j_gene: TRBJ1-6; abundance: NA; v_gene: TRBV6-4; d_gene: NA; CDR3nt: TGTGCCAGCAGTGTGGCAGCAAATTCACCCCTCCACTTT; CDR3aa: CASSVAANSPLHF
j_gene: TRBJ2-5; abundance: NA; v_gene: TRBV19; d_gene: TRBD2; CDR3nt: TGTGCCAGTACCTCTGGCGGGGGAAAAGAGACCCAGTACTTC; CDR3aa: CASTSGGGKETQYF
j_gene: TRBJ1-5; abundance: NA; v_gene: TRBV5-1; d_gene: NA; CDR3nt: TGCGCCACCCGGTTGCGGCCCAGGGCAGATCAGCCCCAGCATTTT; CDR3aa: CATRLRPRADQPQHF
j_gene: TRBJ1-4; abundance: NA; v_gene: TRBV6-1; d_gene: NA; CDR3nt: TGTGCCAGCACAGGGCAGCCCAGGCGGGAGGAAAAACTGTTTTTT; CDR3aa: CASTGQPRREEKLFF
j_gene: TRBJ2-5; abundance: NA; v_gene: TRBV11-2; d_gene: NA; CDR3nt: TGTGCCAGCAGATCCATCAGGGGTTACCAAGAGACCCAGTACTTC; CDR3aa: CASRSIRGYQETQYF
j_gene: TRBJ2-1; abundance: NA; v_gene: TRBV7-8; d_gene: TRBD1; CDR3nt: TGTGCCAGCAGCGCCCGGACAGGTGATTACAATGAGCAGTTCTTC; CDR3aa: CASSARTGDYNEQFF
j_gene: TRBJ2-7; abundance: NA; v_gene: TRBV9; d_gene: NA; CDR3nt: TGTGCCAGCAGCGACGGTCAATCCGAGCAGTACTTC; CDR3aa: CASSDGQSEQYF
j_gene: TRBJ1-1; abundance: few; v_gene: TRBV20-1; d_gene: NA; CDR3nt: TGCAGTGCTTCAGTGAACACTGAAGCTTTCTTT; CDR3aa: CSASVNTEAFF
j_gene: TRBJ1-4; abundance: NA; v_gene: TRBV5-6; d_gene: NA; CDR3nt: TGTGCCAGCAGCTTGGAAAGGGGGTGGACTAATGAAAAACTGTTTTTT; CDR3aa: CASSLERGWTNEKLFF
j_gene: TRBJ1-1; abundance: NA; v_gene: TRBV7-8; d_gene: NA; CDR3nt: TGTGCCAGCAGCGCCCGGGGGGTTCGCGTCTTGATGAACACTGAAGCTTTCTTT; CDR3aa: CASSARGVRVLMNTEAFF